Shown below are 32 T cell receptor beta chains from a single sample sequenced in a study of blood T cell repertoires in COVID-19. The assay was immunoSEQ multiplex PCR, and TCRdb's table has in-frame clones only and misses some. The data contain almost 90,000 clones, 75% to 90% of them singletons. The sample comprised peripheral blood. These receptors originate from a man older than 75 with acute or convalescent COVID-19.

The CDR3 sequence is CASSEALLGDEQYF. The DNA for the CDR3 is TGTGCCAGCAGTGAAGCGCTTTTGGGAGACGAGCAGTACTTC. The V call is TRBV6-1, the J call TRBJ2-7, with a weak D call TRBD2 (5 bases). Trimming stripped 0 bases from V and 5 bases from J, with 11 bases between. The CDR3 runs 14 residues. CDR1 is MNHNS and CDR2 is SASEGT in the germline V gene.

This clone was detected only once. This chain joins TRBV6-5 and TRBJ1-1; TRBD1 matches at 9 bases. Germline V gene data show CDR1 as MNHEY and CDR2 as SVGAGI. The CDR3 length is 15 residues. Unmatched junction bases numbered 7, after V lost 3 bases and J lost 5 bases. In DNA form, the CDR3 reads TGTGCCAGCAGTTATCGGAGACAGGGGGGGACTGAAGCTTTCTTT. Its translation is CASSYRRQGGTEAFF.

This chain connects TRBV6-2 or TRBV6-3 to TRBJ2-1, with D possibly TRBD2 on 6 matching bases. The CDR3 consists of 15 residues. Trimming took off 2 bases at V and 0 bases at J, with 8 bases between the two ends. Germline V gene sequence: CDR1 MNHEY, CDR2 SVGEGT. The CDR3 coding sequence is TGTGCCAGCAGTTACCGGGGGAACTCCTACAATGAGCAGTTCTTC. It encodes CASSYRGNSYNEQFF.

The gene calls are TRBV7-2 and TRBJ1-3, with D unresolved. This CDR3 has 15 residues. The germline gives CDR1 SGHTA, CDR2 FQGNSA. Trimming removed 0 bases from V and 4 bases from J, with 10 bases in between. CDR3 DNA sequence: TGTGCCAGCAGCTTAGCACATGGAGGCGGAAACACCATATATTTT. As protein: CASSLAHGGGNTIYF.

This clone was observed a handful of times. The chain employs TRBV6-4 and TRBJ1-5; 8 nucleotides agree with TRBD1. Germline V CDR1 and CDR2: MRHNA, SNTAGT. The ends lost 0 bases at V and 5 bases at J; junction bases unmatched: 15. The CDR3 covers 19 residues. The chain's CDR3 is CASSDSSGQGDRGHQPQHF. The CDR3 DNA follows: TGTGCCAGCAGTGACTCTTCAGGACAGGGAGATAGGGGACATCAGCCCCAGCATTTT.

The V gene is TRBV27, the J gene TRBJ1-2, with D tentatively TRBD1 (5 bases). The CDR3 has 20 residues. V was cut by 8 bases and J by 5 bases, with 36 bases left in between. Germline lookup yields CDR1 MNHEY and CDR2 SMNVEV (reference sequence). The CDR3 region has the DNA TGTGCCAGCGGGGAACCCATGACAGTAACCCGAGGCCGTGTGCGGTATGGCTACACCTTC. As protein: CASGEPMTVTRGRVRYGYTF.

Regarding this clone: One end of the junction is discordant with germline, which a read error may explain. In nucleotides, the CDR3 is TGTGCCAGCCATCTCGACTCGACGGGAGGCCAGACCTTC. This encodes CASHLDSTGGQTF. This chain uses TRBV25-1 with TRBJ2-7, with 7 positions matching TRBD2. The CDR3 extends over 13 amino acids. Germline V CDR1 and CDR2: MGHDK, SYGVNS.

CDR3 sequence: CASSHLQKSTDTQYF. For the CDR3, the DNA is TGCGCCAGCAGTCACCTACAGAAGTCCACAGATACGCAGTATTTT. This sequence joins TRBV10-1 and TRBJ2-3; D call uncertain. This CDR3 region has 15 residues. V gave up 5 bases and J gave up 2 bases, with 14 bases separating them. Germline V gene data show CDR1 as WNHNN and CDR2 as SYGVQD (reference sequence).

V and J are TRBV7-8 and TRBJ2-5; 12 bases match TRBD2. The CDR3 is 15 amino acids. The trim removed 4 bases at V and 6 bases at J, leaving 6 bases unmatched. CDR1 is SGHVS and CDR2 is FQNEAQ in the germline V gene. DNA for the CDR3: TGTGCCAGCAGCTCTAGCGGGGGGGCCGAGCAGACCCAGTACTTC. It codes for CASSSSGGAEQTQYF.

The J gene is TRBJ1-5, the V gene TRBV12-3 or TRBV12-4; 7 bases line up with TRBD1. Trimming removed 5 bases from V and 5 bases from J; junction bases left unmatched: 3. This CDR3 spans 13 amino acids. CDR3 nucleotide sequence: TGTGCCAGCAGTCCTCAGGGGGATCAGCCCCAGCATTTT. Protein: CASSPQGDQPQHF.

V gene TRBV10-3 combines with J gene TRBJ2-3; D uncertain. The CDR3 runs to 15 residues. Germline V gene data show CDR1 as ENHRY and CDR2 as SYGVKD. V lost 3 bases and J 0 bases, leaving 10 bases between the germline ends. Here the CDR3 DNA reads TGTGCCATCAGTGAAATTAGCCCTAGCACAGATACGCAGTATTTT. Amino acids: CAISEISPSTDTQYF.

The CDR3 here is CASSVGTLTGELFF. In nucleotides, the CDR3 is TGTGCCAGCAGCGTCGGGACACTCACCGGGGAGCTGTTTTTT. J is TRBJ2-2 and V is TRBV9, with D possibly TRBD1 on 6 matching bases. The CDR3 contains 14 residues. Germline V CDR1 and CDR2: SGDLS, YYNGEE. V was pared by 2 bases and J by 4 bases, with 9 bases between.

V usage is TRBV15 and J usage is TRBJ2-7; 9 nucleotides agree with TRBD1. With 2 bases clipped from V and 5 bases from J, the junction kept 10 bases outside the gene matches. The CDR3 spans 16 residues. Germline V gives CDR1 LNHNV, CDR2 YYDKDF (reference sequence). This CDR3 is CATSRLIPGQGDEQYF. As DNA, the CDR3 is TGTGCCACCAGCAGACTCATACCGGGACAGGGAGACGAGCAGTACTTC.

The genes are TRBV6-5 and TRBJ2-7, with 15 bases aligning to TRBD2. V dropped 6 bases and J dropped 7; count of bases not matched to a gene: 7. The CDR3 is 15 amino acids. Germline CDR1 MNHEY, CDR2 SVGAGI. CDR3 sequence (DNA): TGTGCCAGCAGCTGGGGACTAGCGGGAGGAGGGGAGCAGTACTTC. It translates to CASSWGLAGGGEQYF.

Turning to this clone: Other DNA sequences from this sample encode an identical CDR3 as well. The DNA of the CDR3 is TGCAGTGCTACACCGGGGACTGAAGCTTTCTTT. As protein: CSATPGTEAFF. The rearrangement links TRBV20-1 to TRBJ1-1, with no clear D. Germline V lookup: CDR1 DFQATT, CDR2 SNEGSKA (reference sequence). The CDR3 contains 11 residues. V lost 4 bases and J 5 bases, leaving 8 bases between the germline ends.

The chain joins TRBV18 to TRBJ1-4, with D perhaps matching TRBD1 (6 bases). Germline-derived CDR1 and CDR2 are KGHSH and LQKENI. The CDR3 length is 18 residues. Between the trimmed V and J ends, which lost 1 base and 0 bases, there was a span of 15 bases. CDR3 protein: CASSPRDTITTTNEKLFF. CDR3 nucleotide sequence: TGTGCCAGCTCACCACGGGACACGATTACCACAACTAATGAAAAACTGTTTTTT.

CDR3 residues: CASSLDGGLQETQYF. The CDR3 region has the DNA TGTGCCAGCAGCTTGGACGGGGGACTACAAGAGACCCAGTACTTC. J is TRBJ2-5 and V is TRBV5-4; 7 bases align to TRBD2. The V gene end was trimmed by 0 bases and the J gene end by 2 bases; junction bases not matched to a gene: 4. The CDR3 loop spans 15 amino acids. Germline V CDR1 and CDR2: SGHNT, YYREEE (reference sequence).

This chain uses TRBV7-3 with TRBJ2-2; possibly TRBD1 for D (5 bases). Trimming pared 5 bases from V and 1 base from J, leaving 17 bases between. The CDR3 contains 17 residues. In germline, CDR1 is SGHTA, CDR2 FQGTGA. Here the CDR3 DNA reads TGTGCCAGCAGCCCCAACAGACAGTACAAGAACACCGGGGAGCTGTTTTTT. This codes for CASSPNRQYKNTGELFF.

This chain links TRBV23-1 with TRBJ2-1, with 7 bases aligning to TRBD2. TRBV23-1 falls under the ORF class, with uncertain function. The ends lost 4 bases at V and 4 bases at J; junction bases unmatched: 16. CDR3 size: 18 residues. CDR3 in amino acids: CASSRGREHQTRYNEQFF. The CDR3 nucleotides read TGCGCCAGCAGTCGAGGGCGGGAGCACCAAACCCGATACAATGAGCAGTTCTTC.

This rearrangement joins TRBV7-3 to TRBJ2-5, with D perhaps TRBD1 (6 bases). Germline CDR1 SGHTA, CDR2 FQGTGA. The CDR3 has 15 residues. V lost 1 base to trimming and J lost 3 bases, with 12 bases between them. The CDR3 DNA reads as TGTGCCAGCAGCTTAATGGGGGCAAGGGAAGAGACCCAGTACTTC. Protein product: CASSLMGAREETQYF.

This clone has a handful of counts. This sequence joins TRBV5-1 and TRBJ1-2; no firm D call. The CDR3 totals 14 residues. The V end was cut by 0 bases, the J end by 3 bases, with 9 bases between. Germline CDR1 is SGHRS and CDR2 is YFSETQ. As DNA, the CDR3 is TGCGCCAGCAGCTTGGTCTCAGAGGACTATGGCTACACCTTC. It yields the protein CASSLVSEDYGYTF.

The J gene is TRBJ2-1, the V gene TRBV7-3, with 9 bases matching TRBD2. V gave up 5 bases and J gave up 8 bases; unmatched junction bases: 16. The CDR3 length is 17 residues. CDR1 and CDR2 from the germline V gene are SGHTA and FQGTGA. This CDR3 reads CASSPAQGGGAVHEQFF. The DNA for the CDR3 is TGTGCCAGCAGCCCAGCCCAGGGCGGGGGGGCCGTCCATGAGCAGTTCTTC.

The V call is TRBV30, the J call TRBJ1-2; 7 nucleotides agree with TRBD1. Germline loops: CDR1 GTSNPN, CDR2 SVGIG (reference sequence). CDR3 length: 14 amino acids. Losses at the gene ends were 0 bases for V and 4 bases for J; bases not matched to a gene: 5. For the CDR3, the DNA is TGTGCCTGGAGTGTACCAGGGGGATCCTATGGCTACACCTTC. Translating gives CAWSVPGGSYGYTF.

DNA for the CDR3: TGTGCCAGCAGTCTTGGGGGAGGGAAGGTCTACGAGCAGTACTTC. Its protein is CASSLGGGKVYEQYF. The V gene is TRBV6-5, the J gene TRBJ2-7; 7 bases agree with TRBD2. Germline V gene sequence: CDR1 MNHEY, CDR2 SVGAGI. The CDR3 loop spans 15 amino acids. Trimming cost V 5 bases and J 3 bases; bases outside gene matches: 10.

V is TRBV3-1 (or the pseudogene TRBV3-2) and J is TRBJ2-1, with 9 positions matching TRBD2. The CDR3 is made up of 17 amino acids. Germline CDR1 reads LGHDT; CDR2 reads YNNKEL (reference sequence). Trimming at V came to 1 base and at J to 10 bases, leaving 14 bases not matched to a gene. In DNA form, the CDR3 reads TGTGCCAGCAGCCAAGTTAGGCGTTTGCGGGGGGGCAGCGAGCAGTTCTTC. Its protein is CASSQVRRLRGGSEQFF.

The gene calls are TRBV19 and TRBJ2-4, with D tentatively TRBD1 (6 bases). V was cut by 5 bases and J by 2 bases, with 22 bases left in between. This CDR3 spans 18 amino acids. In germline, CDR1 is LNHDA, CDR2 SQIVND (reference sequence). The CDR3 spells CASSGDRLRGVSKNIQYF. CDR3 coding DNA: TGTGCCAGTAGTGGTGACAGGCTTCGGGGAGTGTCCAAAAACATTCAGTACTTC.

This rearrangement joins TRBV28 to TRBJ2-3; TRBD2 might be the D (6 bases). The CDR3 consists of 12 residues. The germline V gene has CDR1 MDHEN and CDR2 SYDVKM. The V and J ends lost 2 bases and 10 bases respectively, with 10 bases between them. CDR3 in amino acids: CASSLKPGAQYF. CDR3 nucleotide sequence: TGTGCCAGCAGTTTAAAACCGGGAGCGCAGTATTTT. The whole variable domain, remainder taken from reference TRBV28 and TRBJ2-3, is DVKVTQSSRYLVKRTGEKVFLECVQDMDHENMFWYRQDPGLGLRLIYFSYDVKMKEKGDIPEGYSVSREKKERFSLILESASTNQTSMYLCASSLKPGAQYFGPGTRLTVL.

The CDR3 reads CASRPTGVNTEAFF. Written as DNA, the CDR3 is TGTGCCAGCAGACCTACAGGGGTGAACACTGAAGCTTTCTTT. The chain couples TRBV5-4 to TRBJ1-1; 7 nucleotides match TRBD1. V lost 5 bases to trimming and J lost 0 bases; unmatched junction nucleotides: 4. Germline V gene lookup returns CDR1 SGHNT and CDR2 YYREEE (reference sequence). CDR3 length: 14 amino acids.

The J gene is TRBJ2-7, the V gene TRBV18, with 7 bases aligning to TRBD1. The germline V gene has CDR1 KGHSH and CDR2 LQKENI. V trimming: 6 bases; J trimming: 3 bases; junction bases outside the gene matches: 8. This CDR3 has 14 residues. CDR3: CASSPGTELYEQYF. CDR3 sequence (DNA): TGTGCCAGCTCCCCCGGGACAGAACTCTACGAGCAGTACTTC.

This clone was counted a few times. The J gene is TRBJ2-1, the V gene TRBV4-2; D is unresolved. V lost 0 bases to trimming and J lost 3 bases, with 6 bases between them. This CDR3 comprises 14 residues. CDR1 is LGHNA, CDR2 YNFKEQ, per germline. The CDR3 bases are TGTGCCAGCAGCCAAGAAACAGTCTACAATGAGCAGTTCTTC. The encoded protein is CASSQETVYNEQFF.

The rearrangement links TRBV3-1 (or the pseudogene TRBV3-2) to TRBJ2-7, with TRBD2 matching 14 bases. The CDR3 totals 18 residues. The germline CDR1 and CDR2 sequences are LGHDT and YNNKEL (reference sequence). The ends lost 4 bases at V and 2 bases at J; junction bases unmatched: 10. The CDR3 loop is CASSLLRTSGGLAYEQYF. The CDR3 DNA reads TGTGCCAGCAGCCTCCTTAGGACTAGCGGGGGGCTGGCCTACGAGCAGTACTTC.

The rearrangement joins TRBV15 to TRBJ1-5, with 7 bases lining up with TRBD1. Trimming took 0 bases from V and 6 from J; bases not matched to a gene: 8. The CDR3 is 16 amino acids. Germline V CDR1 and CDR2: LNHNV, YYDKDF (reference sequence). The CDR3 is CATSRDRGGEVQPQHF. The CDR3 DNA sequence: TGTGCCACCAGCAGAGATAGAGGGGGCGAGGTTCAGCCCCAGCATTTT.